The entry below describes one TCR beta chain. In germline, CDR1 is SGHRS, CDR2 YFSETQ. The CDR3 extends over 13 amino acids. V lost 4 bases, J lost 7 bases, and 14 bases lay in between. This table comes from immunoSEQ multiplex PCR, and its TCRdb copy is limited to in-frame clones, with some not included. In the table there are around 250,000 clones, over 70% of which are singletons. The sample comes from a study of control samples from healthy donors and cancer patients. The chain carries TRBV5-1 and TRBJ1-2; no clear D. The TCR was taken from a woman aged 55-69 years with lung cancer. Sequencing was done on a sample of PBMCs. The CDR3 bases are TGCGCCAGCAGCCCGGGTCCGGTCTTTGGCTACACCTTC. The encoded protein is CASSPGPVFGYTF. Based on the CDR3 plus reference TRBV5-1 and TRBJ1-2, the full variable domain is KAGVTQTPRYLIKTRGQQVTLSCSPISGHRSVSWYQQTPGQGLQFLFEYFSETQRNKGNFPGRFSGRQFSNSRSEMNVSTLELGDSALYLCASSPGPVFGYTFGSGTRLTVV.